This entry lists 20 T cell receptor beta chains sequenced from one sample in a study of blood T cell repertoires in COVID-19. The protocol was immunoSEQ multiplex PCR, while the TCRdb copy is restricted to in-frame clones and leaves out a portion. The sample has around 180,000 clones; about 84% are singletons. Material: peripheral blood. These receptors were collected from a woman aged 25 to 45 with acute or convalescent COVID-19.

Only a few counts were recorded for this clone. This chain connects TRBV7-9 to TRBJ2-2; 7 bases match TRBD2. Germline V gene sequence: CDR1 SEHNR, CDR2 FQNEAQ (reference sequence). V trimming: 5 bases; J trimming: 6 bases; junction bases outside the gene matches: 9. This CDR3 has 15 amino acids. CDR3 amino acids: CASSPSGGVPGELFF. The CDR3 DNA reads as TGTGCCAGCAGCCCCTCGGGGGGAGTCCCCGGGGAGCTGTTTTTT.

This chain connects TRBV27 to TRBJ1-2, with D possibly matching TRBD1 (5 bases). The germline CDR1 and CDR2 sequences are MNHEY and SMNVEV (reference sequence). This CDR3 comprises 15 residues. V was trimmed by 0 bases and J by 4 bases, leaving 12 bases between them. The CDR3 loop is CASSLSLGALYGYTF. CDR3 DNA: TGTGCCAGCAGTTTATCCCTAGGGGCCCTCTATGGCTACACCTTC.

V is TRBV10-1 and J is TRBJ2-5; D might be TRBD1 (6 bases). CDR1 WNHNN and CDR2 SYGVQD come from the germline V gene (reference sequence). This CDR3 has 15 residues. Trimming stripped 2 bases from V and 1 base from J, with 11 bases between. DNA for the CDR3: TGCGCCAGCAGTGAGAGGGGGACCATCCAAGAGACCCAGTACTTC. Amino acids: CASSERGTIQETQYF.

This clone was seen only once. The rearrangement joins TRBV5-1 to TRBJ1-1, with D possibly matching TRBD1 (5 bases). Germline lookup yields CDR1 SGHRS and CDR2 YFSETQ. The CDR3 is 13 amino acids. Trimming removed 4 bases at V and 7 bases at J, with 14 bases between. The DNA of the CDR3 is TGCGCCAGCAGCAATCAGGGCCCAGGTGAAGCTTTCTTT. Amino acids: CASSNQGPGEAFF.

Concerning this clone: This CDR3 is also generated by other DNA sequences in the sample. The chain couples TRBV19 to TRBJ2-7, with TRBD1 identical over 10 bases. Germline V gene sequence: CDR1 LNHDA, CDR2 SQIVND (reference sequence). Trimming at V came to 6 bases and at J to 1 base, leaving 3 bases not matched to a gene. The CDR3 runs to 14 residues. The DNA for the CDR3 is TGTGCCAGTAGGATGGGACAGGGGTCCTACGAGCAGTACTTC. Its protein is CASRMGQGSYEQYF.

The chain employs TRBV5-6 and TRBJ1-2; no firm D call. This CDR3 has 15 residues. V was pared by 1 base and J by 3 bases, with 13 bases between. Germline assignment: CDR1 SGHDT and CDR2 YYEEEE. The CDR3 DNA sequence: TGTGCCAGCAGCTTGCCGCGGATCTACGACTATGGCTACACCTTC. It encodes CASSLPRIYDYGYTF.

This rearrangement joins TRBV2 to TRBJ2-7; possible D gene TRBD1, 6 bases. The CDR3 is made up of 14 amino acids. Per the germline V gene, CDR1 is SNHLY and CDR2 is FYNNEI. Trimming removed 1 base from V and 2 bases from J, with 9 bases in between. CDR3 in amino acids: CASSEGDRTYEQYF. CDR3 coding DNA: TGTGCCAGCAGTGAAGGTGACAGGACCTACGAGCAGTACTTC.

The rearrangement links TRBV5-6 to TRBJ1-2; D call uncertain. The CDR3 is 13 amino acids. The germline V gene has CDR1 SGHDT and CDR2 YYEEEE. V was clipped by 3 bases and J by 8 bases, with 14 bases between them. The CDR3 sequence is CASSYTGIQGYTF. In DNA, the CDR3 is TGTGCCAGCAGCTATACCGGGATACAAGGCTACACCTTC.

CDR3 in amino acids: CASSHTGNTEAFF. In DNA form, the CDR3 reads TGTGCCAGCAGCCATACAGGGAACACTGAAGCTTTCTTT. The J gene is TRBJ1-1, the V gene TRBV11-1, with a weak D call TRBD1 (5 bases). The germline CDR1 and CDR2 sequences are SGHAT and FQDESV (reference sequence). This CDR3 region has 13 residues. V lost 5 bases, J lost 1 base, and 8 bases lay in between.

The rearrangement links TRBV13 to TRBJ1-3, with D possibly TRBD1 on 5 matching bases. This CDR3 is built from 15 residues. Germline-derived CDR1 and CDR2 are PRHDT and FYEKMQ (reference sequence). V was clipped by 0 bases and J by 3 bases, with 9 bases between them. This CDR3 reads CASSLGQTVGNTIYF. The CDR3 coding sequence is TGTGCCAGCAGCTTAGGCCAGACAGTTGGAAACACCATATATTTT.

The chain has TRBV7-2 and TRBJ1-4, with 8 bases aligning to TRBD1. Germline assignment: CDR1 SGHTA and CDR2 FQGNSA. The CDR3 sequence is 16 residues long. V trimming: 5 bases; J trimming: 7 bases; junction bases outside the gene matches: 12. As DNA, the CDR3 is TGTGCCAGCAGCCCCGAATACAGGGGGAGTGGTGAAAAACTGTTTTTT. Translating gives CASSPEYRGSGEKLFF.

V usage is TRBV15 and J usage is TRBJ1-2, with TRBD1 matching over 7 bases. The germline V gene has CDR1 LNHNV and CDR2 YYDKDF (reference sequence). V dropped 1 base and J dropped 7; count of bases not matched to a gene: 18. This CDR3 has 18 residues. The CDR3 DNA sequence: TGTGCCACCAGCAGAGGGATCCGATTTCGACAGGGCGATGCTGGCTACACCTTC. It is translated as CATSRGIRFRQGDAGYTF.

V usage is TRBV5-4 and J usage is TRBJ2-2; perhaps TRBD2 as D (5 bases). CDR3 length: 13 residues. The germline V and J ends were trimmed by 2 bases and 6 bases, with 8 bases remaining between them. The germline V gene encodes CDR1 SGHNT and CDR2 YYREEE (reference sequence). The CDR3 sequence: CASSFGMAGELFF. CDR3 nucleotides: TGTGCCAGCAGCTTCGGGATGGCCGGGGAGCTGTTTTTT.

The rearrangement uses TRBV2 and TRBJ1-5; 9 positions agree with TRBD1. The germline CDR1 and CDR2 sequences are SNHLY and FYNNEI. The CDR3 totals 16 residues. V gave up 5 bases and J gave up 11 bases; unmatched junction bases: 16. The CDR3 here is CASSISWTGEDRAQHF. DNA for the CDR3: TGTGCCAGCAGTATTAGCTGGACAGGGGAGGATAGAGCCCAGCATTTT.

This clone was seen a handful of times. The chain recombines TRBV7-8 with TRBJ1-2; TRBD1 is a possible D gene (5 bases). This CDR3 region has 15 residues. Germline V lookup: CDR1 SGHVS, CDR2 FQNEAQ. Trimming removed 5 bases from V and 4 bases from J, with 17 bases in between. The CDR3 region is CASSPKGRSTYGYTF. The CDR3 nucleotides read TGTGCCAGCAGCCCGAAGGGGCGGAGCACCTATGGCTACACCTTC.

CDR3: CSVEVTGRNTEAFF. The CDR3 DNA reads TGCAGCGTTGAAGTTACAGGGAGGAACACTGAAGCTTTCTTT. This sequence joins TRBV29-1 and TRBJ1-1; D possibly corresponds to TRBD1 (6 bases). The V end was cut by 1 base, the J end by 1 base, with 10 bases between. The CDR3 has 14 residues. The germline V gene encodes CDR1 SQVTM and CDR2 ANQGSEA.

The J gene is TRBJ1-5, the V gene TRBV6-5; no clear D. Germline lookup yields CDR1 MNHEY and CDR2 SVGAGI. The CDR3 extends over 14 amino acids. With 8 bases removed from V and 2 bases from J, the gap between germline ends came to 13 bases. The CDR3 here is CASGLSGGNQPQHF. The CDR3 region has the DNA TGTGCCAGCGGTCTATCCGGGGGCAATCAGCCCCAGCATTTT.

V and J are TRBV5-1 and TRBJ1-2, with D perhaps matching TRBD1 (6 bases). CDR3 size: 13 residues. The ends were cut back, 0 bases at V and 4 bases at J, with 7 bases in the middle. Germline lookup yields CDR1 SGHRS and CDR2 YFSETQ. The CDR3 DNA follows: TGCGCCAGCAGCTTGGACAGGGCCTATGGCTACACCTTC. This encodes CASSLDRAYGYTF.

The chain links TRBV6-2 or TRBV6-3 to TRBJ1-5, with no clear D. Looked up from germline, CDR1 is MNHEY and CDR2 is SVGEGT. Deletions cut 5 bases from V and 3 bases from J, with 11 bases between. This CDR3 contains 14 residues. The CDR3 reads CASSHGVFNQPQHF. The CDR3 nucleotides read TGTGCCAGCAGTCATGGAGTCTTCAATCAGCCCCAGCATTTT.

The gene calls are TRBV2 and TRBJ2-3; 12 bases align to TRBD2. With 5 bases clipped from V and 4 bases from J, the junction kept 4 bases outside the gene matches. In germline, CDR1 is SNHLY, CDR2 FYNNEI. The CDR3 runs 15 residues. CDR3 sequence reads: CASSPSGRAPDTQYF. CDR3 DNA: TGTGCCAGCAGTCCTAGCGGGAGGGCCCCAGATACGCAGTATTTT.